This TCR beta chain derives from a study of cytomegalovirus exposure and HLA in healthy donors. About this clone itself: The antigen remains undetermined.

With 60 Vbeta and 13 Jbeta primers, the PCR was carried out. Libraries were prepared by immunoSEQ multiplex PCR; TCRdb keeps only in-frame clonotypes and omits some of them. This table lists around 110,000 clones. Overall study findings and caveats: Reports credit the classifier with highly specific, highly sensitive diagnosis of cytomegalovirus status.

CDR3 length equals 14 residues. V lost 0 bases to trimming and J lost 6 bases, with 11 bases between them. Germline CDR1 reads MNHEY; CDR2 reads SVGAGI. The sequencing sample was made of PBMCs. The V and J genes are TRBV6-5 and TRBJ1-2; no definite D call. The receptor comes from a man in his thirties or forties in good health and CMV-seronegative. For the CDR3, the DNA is TGTGCCAGCAGTTACTCGAGAGGCGGGGATGGCTACACCTTC. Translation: CASSYSRGGDGYTF.